The 32 T cell receptor beta chains presented below share a single source sample, sequenced in a study of blood T cell repertoires in COVID-19. Measured with immunoSEQ multiplex PCR; TCRdb has only the in-frame clones, and not every one. The data hold about 220,000 clones, with roughly 89% observed a single time. Material: PBMCs or T cells enriched from blood (not recorded which). The receptors come from a woman between 40 and 50 years old with acute COVID-19.

The V and J genes are TRBV5-4 and TRBJ2-1, with TRBD2 as a possible D gene (6 bases). The germline V gene encodes CDR1 SGHNT and CDR2 YYREEE (reference sequence). V was trimmed by 4 bases and J by 9 bases, leaving 14 bases between them. The CDR3 is 13 amino acids. As DNA, the CDR3 is TGTGCCAGCAGCGGGAGGTGGCTTGGTGAGCAGTTCTTC. It translates to CASSGRWLGEQFF.

The chain uses TRBV7-8 and TRBJ2-5; no firm D call. Trimming took 3 bases from V and 2 from J, leaving 7 bases between them. CDR1 is SGHVS, CDR2 FQNEAQ, per germline. The CDR3 has 13 amino acids. CDR3 sequence (DNA): TGTGCCAGCAGCTTCGGGTTACAAGAGACCCAGTACTTC. Residues: CASSFGLQETQYF.

The chain couples TRBV7-2 to TRBJ1-4; D unclear. V was clipped by 1 base and J by 7 bases, with 10 bases between them. The germline CDR1 and CDR2 sequences are SGHTA and FQGNSA. The CDR3 runs to 14 residues. The CDR3 region is CASSLGGILEKLFF. The DNA for the CDR3 is TGTGCCAGCAGCTTAGGAGGGATCCTTGAAAAACTGTTTTTT.

The CDR3 sequence is CASSPDTGGEETQYF. The CDR3 nucleotides read TGTGCCAGCTCACCTGACACAGGGGGTGAAGAGACCCAGTACTTC. The chain joins TRBV18 to TRBJ2-5; the match to TRBD1 covers 8 bases. V lost 3 bases, J lost 3 bases, and 6 bases stayed unmatched. This CDR3 has 15 residues. Germline V gene lookup returns CDR1 KGHSH and CDR2 LQKENI.

The chain carries TRBV11-2 and TRBJ1-4, with 7 positions matching TRBD1. Germline V lookup: CDR1 SGHAT, CDR2 FQNNGV. The J segment lost 8 bases and the V segment lost 5 bases, leaving 8 bases of the junction unmatched. CDR3 length equals 14 residues. The CDR3 sequence: CASSKPGQTEKLFF. CDR3 in DNA: TGTGCCAGCAGCAAACCGGGACAGACCGAAAAACTGTTTTTT. The variable domain in full, with the rest retrieved from reference TRBV11-2 and TRBJ1-4, is EAGVAQSPRYKIIEKRQSVAFWCNPISGHATLYWYQQILGQGPKLLIQFQNNGVVDDSQLPKDRFSAERLKGVDSTLKIQPAKLEDSAVYLCASSKPGQTEKLFFGSGTQLSVL.

This chain uses TRBV15 with TRBJ1-1; 7 bases line up with TRBD1. After removal of 8 bases from V and 1 base from J, the junction contained 4 bases not matched to a gene. Germline V gene data show CDR1 as LNHNV and CDR2 as YYDKDF (reference sequence). CDR3 length: 13 amino acids. The CDR3: CATRGTENTEAFF. CDR3 DNA: TGTGCCACCCGCGGGACAGAGAACACTGAAGCTTTCTTT.

The chain joins TRBV7-2 to TRBJ2-3, with a tentative D call TRBD1 (5 bases). The germline V gene encodes CDR1 SGHTA and CDR2 FQGNSA. V dropped 1 base and J dropped 0 bases, with 8 bases sitting between them. The CDR3 runs 15 residues. CDR3 DNA sequence: TGTGCCAGCAGCTTAGAAGGGGTTAGCACAGATACGCAGTATTTT. Amino acid sequence: CASSLEGVSTDTQYF.

This clone was detected only once. This rearrangement joins TRBV27 to TRBJ1-4, with 9 nucleotides matching TRBD1. The germline gives CDR1 MNHEY, CDR2 SMNVEV (reference sequence). The CDR3 runs to 15 residues. With 6 bases clipped from V and 5 bases from J, the junction kept 7 bases outside the gene matches. CDR3 DNA sequence: TGTGCCAGCAGAGCCCGGGACAGGGTGAATGAAAAACTGTTTTTT. The encoded protein is CASRARDRVNEKLFF. Together with reference TRBV27 and TRBJ1-4, the CDR3 gives the full variable domain: EAQVTQNPRYLITVTGKKLTVTCSQNMNHEYMSWYRQDPGLGLRQIYYSMNVEVTDKGDVPEGYKVSRKEKRNFPLILESPSPNQTSLYFCASRARDRVNEKLFFGSGTQLSVL.

V usage is TRBV5-6 and J usage is TRBJ1-1; perhaps TRBD1 as D (6 bases). Germline lookup yields CDR1 SGHDT and CDR2 YYEEEE. The ends were cut back, 4 bases at V and 8 bases at J, with 15 bases in the middle. This CDR3 has 13 amino acids. The CDR3 DNA sequence: TGTGCCAGCAGCCGAGGACAGCTAAACGAAGCTTTCTTT. Its translation: CASSRGQLNEAFF.

V and J are TRBV5-1 and TRBJ1-1, with a weak D call TRBD1 (5 bases). The germline V and J ends were trimmed by 4 bases and 0 bases, with 16 bases remaining between them. The CDR3 totals 16 residues. The germline gives CDR1 SGHRS, CDR2 YFSETQ. DNA for the CDR3: TGCGCCAGCAGCGGGGACTCTTCTCGGGTGAACACTGAAGCTTTCTTT. As protein: CASSGDSSRVNTEAFF.

The CDR3 loop is CASSRDRLATNEKLFF. The CDR3 bases are TGCGCCAGCAGCCGGGACAGACTTGCAACTAATGAAAAACTGTTTTTT. The chain joins TRBV5-1 to TRBJ1-4, with 7 bases fitting TRBD1. This CDR3 has 16 residues. Germline CDR1 SGHRS, CDR2 YFSETQ. With 4 bases clipped from V and 0 bases from J, the junction kept 6 bases outside the gene matches.

The chain links TRBV15 to TRBJ1-1; weak D call: TRBD1 (6 bases). V was pared by 4 bases and J by 6 bases, with 12 bases between. The germline V gene has CDR1 LNHNV and CDR2 YYDKDF (reference sequence). CDR3 size: 13 residues. The CDR3 here is CATSTTGRAEAFF. CDR3 in DNA: TGTGCCACCAGCACAACAGGGAGGGCTGAAGCTTTCTTT.

This sequence joins TRBV15 and TRBJ2-3, with D uncertain. The CDR3 is made up of 15 amino acids. Trimming took 5 bases from V and 3 from J, leaving 15 bases between them. Germline V gene data show CDR1 as LNHNV and CDR2 as YYDKDF (reference sequence). The CDR3 sequence is CATSPTRRRTDTQYF. As DNA, the CDR3 is TGTGCCACCAGCCCAACACGGCGGCGTACAGATACGCAGTATTTT. The variable domain in full, with the rest retrieved from reference TRBV15 and TRBJ2-3, is DAMVIQNPRYQVTQFGKPVTLSCSQTLNHNVMYWYQQKSSQAPKLLFHYYDKDFNNEADTPDNFQSRRPNTSFCFLDIRSPGLGDTAMYLCATSPTRRRTDTQYFGPGTRLTVL.

The CDR3 reads CASSLIGQGLSYEQYF. The CDR3 DNA follows: TGTGCCAGCAGCTTGATCGGACAGGGATTGAGTTACGAGCAGTACTTC. This rearrangement joins TRBV5-6 to TRBJ2-7, with 8 bases matching TRBD1. The CDR3 covers 16 residues. Germline V lookup: CDR1 SGHDT, CDR2 YYEEEE. The V segment lost 1 base and the J segment 4 bases; nucleotides outside the gene matches: 10.

The sample holds one count of this clone. V and J are TRBV7-9 and TRBJ2-3; 12 bases map to TRBD2. Germline CDR1 SEHNR, CDR2 FQNEAQ (reference sequence). This CDR3 is built from 18 residues. Trimming at V came to 5 bases and at J to 0 bases, leaving 9 bases not matched to a gene. In DNA form, the CDR3 reads TGTGCCAGCAGCGTGACTAGCGGGGGAAACTCTAGCACAGATACGCAGTATTTT. Protein: CASSVTSGGNSSTDTQYF.

The V and J genes are TRBV27 and TRBJ2-1; D might be TRBD1 (6 bases). This CDR3 comprises 15 residues. V was trimmed by 4 bases and J by 0 bases, leaving 10 bases between them. Germline lookup yields CDR1 MNHEY and CDR2 SMNVEV (reference sequence). This chain's CDR3 is CASSSDRLSYNEQFF. CDR3 bases: TGTGCCAGCAGTTCGGACAGACTCTCCTACAATGAGCAGTTCTTC.

V gene TRBV6-5 combines with J gene TRBJ1-2; D perhaps matches TRBD1 (5 bases). Trimming shortened V by 0 bases and J by 8 bases, and 10 bases separated the two germline ends. This CDR3 is 13 amino acids long. The germline V gene has CDR1 MNHEY and CDR2 SVGAGI. CDR3 sequence (DNA): TGTGCCAGCAGTTACTCCGCAGGGTTGGGCTACACCTTC. Amino acids: CASSYSAGLGYTF.

The V gene is TRBV5-1, the J gene TRBJ1-3; D uncertain. The V end was cut by 4 bases, the J end by 0 bases, with 8 bases between. The CDR3 consists of 14 residues. Germline CDR1 reads SGHRS; CDR2 reads YFSETQ. The CDR3 nucleotides are TGCGCCAGCAGCCAACAGAGCTCTGGAAACACCATATATTTT. It codes for CASSQQSSGNTIYF. Drawing the rest from reference TRBV5-1 and TRBJ1-3, the complete variable domain is KAGVTQTPRYLIKTRGQQVTLSCSPISGHRSVSWYQQTPGQGLQFLFEYFSETQRNKGNFPGRFSGRQFSNSRSEMNVSTLELGDSALYLCASSQQSSGNTIYFGEGSWLTVV.

This chain connects TRBV29-1 to TRBJ1-1; 9 bases agree with TRBD1. V lost 8 bases, J lost 2 bases, and 6 bases stayed unmatched. This CDR3 comprises 13 residues. Per germline, CDR1 SQVTM and CDR2 ANQGSEA. CDR3 nucleotides: TGCAGCTTAGACAGGGGGGGCAACACTGAAGCTTTCTTT. It specifies CSLDRGGNTEAFF.

The rearrangement links TRBV12-5 to TRBJ1-5; D uncertain. The V end was cut by 4 bases, the J end by 0 bases, with 7 bases between. Per germline, CDR1 LGHNT and CDR2 FRNRAP. The CDR3 has 14 residues. The CDR3 bases are TGTGCTAGTGGTTCACCTAATAGCAATCAGCCCCAGCATTTT. Translated: CASGSPNSNQPQHF. The variable domain in full, completed from reference TRBV12-5 and TRBJ1-5, reads DARVTQTPRHKVTEMGQEVTMRCQPILGHNTVFWYRQTMMQGLELLAYFRNRAPLDDSGMPKDRFSAEMPDATLATLKIQPSEPRDSAVYFCASGSPNSNQPQHFGDGTRLSIL.

The chain has TRBV3-1 (or the pseudogene TRBV3-2) and TRBJ2-1; D might be TRBD1 (6 bases). Germline values: CDR1 LGHDT, CDR2 YNNKEL (reference sequence). The CDR3 extends over 16 amino acids. The V gene lost 4 bases and the J gene lost 7 bases, with 20 bases spanning the gap. CDR3 nucleotide sequence: TGTGCCAGCAGCCTCAGAGGGCGGCAGGGGAAGAATGAGCAGTTCTTC. Amino acids: CASSLRGRQGKNEQFF.

The chain employs TRBV7-3 and TRBJ1-1; D is perhaps TRBD1 (5 bases). Trimming took 1 base from V and 6 from J, leaving 9 bases between them. The CDR3 length is 13 residues. Germline V lookup: CDR1 SGHTA, CDR2 FQGTGA. The DNA of the CDR3 is TGTGCCAGCAGCTTAAAAAGGGGCGCTGAAGCTTTCTTT. It translates to CASSLKRGAEAFF. Full variable domain (missing parts from reference TRBV7-3 and TRBJ1-1): GAGVSQTPSNKVTEKGKYVELRCDPISGHTALYWYRQSLGQGPEFLIYFQGTGAADDSGLPNDRFFAVRPEGSVSTLKIQRTERGDSAVYLCASSLKRGAEAFFGQGTRLTVV.

This clone turned up a few times. The rearrangement joins TRBV6-2 or TRBV6-3 to TRBJ1-1; 8 nucleotides align to TRBD1. V was pared by 5 bases and J by 4 bases, with 6 bases of the junction left unmatched. The length of the CDR3 is 14 residues. Germline V gene data show CDR1 as MNHEY and CDR2 as SVGEGT. CDR3 DNA sequence: TGTGCCAGCAGTCGGACAGGGATGGCCACTGAAGCTTTCTTT. Translation: CASSRTGMATEAFF.

On this clone: An end of the junction differs from the germline gene, which may be a read error. This chain connects TRBV9 to TRBJ2-5; the D is unclear. The CDR3 sequence is 12 residues long. From germline, CDR1 is SGDLS and CDR2 YYNGEE. The CDR3 nucleotides are TGTGCCAGCAGCGCAAACCAGGAGACCCAGTACTTC. Protein: CASSANQETQYF.

The V call is TRBV6-1, the J call TRBJ2-7, with D perhaps matching TRBD1 (5 bases). The length of the CDR3 is 13 residues. The V end lost 0 bases, the J end lost 2 bases, and 5 bases lay between the germline ends. Germline CDR1 reads MNHNS; CDR2 reads SASEGT. Here the CDR3 DNA reads TGTGCCAGCAGTGAAGCGGACACCTACGAGCAGTACGTC. Its protein product is CASSEADTYEQYV.

The rearrangement uses TRBV7-8 and TRBJ1-2; tentatively, D is TRBD1 (5 bases). The V gene's germline CDR1 is SGHVS and CDR2 FQNEAQ. This CDR3 spans 12 amino acids. V dropped 5 bases and J dropped 2 bases, with 6 bases sitting between them. CDR3 amino acids: CASSRGNYGYTF. The CDR3, as DNA: TGTGCCAGCAGCAGGGGAAACTATGGCTACACCTTC.

V gene TRBV5-5 combines with J gene TRBJ2-7; TRBD1 matches at 10 bases. Germline V gene sequence: CDR1 SGHKS, CDR2 YYEKEE (reference sequence). The CDR3 runs to 15 residues. Trimming removed 4 bases from V and 4 bases from J; junction bases left unmatched: 8. The CDR3 sequence is CASSPTGGLIYEQYV. In DNA form, the CDR3 reads TGTGCCAGCAGCCCGACAGGGGGCCTCATATACGAGCAGTACGTC.

This chain connects TRBV29-1 to TRBJ1-2, with 12 bases identical to TRBD1. CDR3 length: 15 amino acids. The J segment lost 2 bases and the V segment lost 4 bases, leaving 5 bases of the junction unmatched. The germline CDR1 and CDR2 sequences are SQVTM and ANQGSEA. CDR3 loop: CSVGGGTGGNYGYTF. In nucleotides, the CDR3 is TGCAGCGTTGGTGGTGGGACAGGGGGCAACTATGGCTACACCTTC.

The chain has TRBV9 and TRBJ1-2; 9 bases are a match to TRBD1. The CDR3 has 15 residues. The junction had 8 bases not matched to a gene; V was cut back by 4 bases and J by 4 bases. Germline V gene sequence: CDR1 SGDLS, CDR2 YYNGEE. The CDR3 DNA reads TGTGCCAGCAGCTCTCGACAGGGGGGAGTCTATGGCTACACCTTC. Protein: CASSSRQGGVYGYTF.

V gene TRBV2 combines with J gene TRBJ2-3, with 10 bases lining up with TRBD1. Per the germline V gene, CDR1 is SNHLY and CDR2 is FYNNEI. CDR3 length equals 14 residues. After removal of 5 bases from V and 3 bases from J, the junction contained 2 bases not matched to a gene. CDR3 residues: CASSRTGGTDTQYF. The DNA for the CDR3 is TGTGCCAGCAGTAGGACAGGGGGGACAGATACGCAGTATTTT.

This clone was counted a single time. The V call is TRBV7-2, the J call TRBJ2-3; D is perhaps TRBD1 (6 bases). Trimming pared 1 base from V and 6 bases from J, leaving 14 bases between. From germline, CDR1 is SGHTA and CDR2 FQGNSA. The CDR3 totals 15 residues. CDR3 sequence: CASSLVGQSVDTQYF. The CDR3 DNA is TGTGCCAGCAGCTTAGTGGGACAAAGCGTGGATACGCAGTATTTT.

The chain has TRBV9 and TRBJ2-2; the match to TRBD1 covers 7 bases. The V gene's germline CDR1 is SGDLS and CDR2 YYNGEE. The CDR3 has 17 residues. V gave up 0 bases and J gave up 4 bases; unmatched junction bases: 9. The CDR3 bases are TGTGCCAGCAGCGTAGGGCTACAGGGGCAGGGCACCGGGGAGCTGTTTTTT. This translates into CASSVGLQGQGTGELFF.